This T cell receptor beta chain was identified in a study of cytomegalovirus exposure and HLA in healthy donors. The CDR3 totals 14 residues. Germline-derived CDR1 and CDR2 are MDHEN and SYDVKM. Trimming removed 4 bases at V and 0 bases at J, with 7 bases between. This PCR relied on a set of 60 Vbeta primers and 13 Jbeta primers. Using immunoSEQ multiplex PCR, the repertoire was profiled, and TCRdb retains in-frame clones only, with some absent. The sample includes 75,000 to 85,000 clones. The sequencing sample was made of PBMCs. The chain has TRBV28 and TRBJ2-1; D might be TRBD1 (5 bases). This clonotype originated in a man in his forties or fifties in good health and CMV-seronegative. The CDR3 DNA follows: TGTGCCAGCAGTTGGACAAGCTCCTACAATGAGCAGTTCTTC. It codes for CASSWTSSYNEQFF.